A selection of T cell receptor beta chains follows, all from one sample in a study of cytomegalovirus exposure and HLA in healthy donors. Assay: immunoSEQ multiplex PCR; the TCRdb copy retains only in-frame clones and omits some. The sample consists of some 120,000 clones, 65% to 80% of them appearing once. The sequenced material came from PBMCs. These receptors all stem from a human donor in good health. Each CDR3 is given without its conserved first and last residue.

j_call v_call cdr3_aa
TRBJ1-1 TRBV11-2 ASSFSQGPEAF
TRBJ2-1 TRBV5-1 ASSLEAGRYNEQF
TRBJ2-1 TRBV2 ASSVGLASEQF
TRBJ1-1 TRBV5-4 ASSQDHTAGAVEAF
TRBJ2-2 TRBV6-4 ARARDSPEDTGELF
TRBJ1-4 TRBV7-9 ASSLGQGVEKLF
TRBJ1-2 TRBV11-2 ASSLRDKNYYGYT
TRBJ1-3 TRBV28 ASSFSSGNTIY
TRBJ2-3 TRBV28 ASTRTSGSMTDTQY
TRBJ1-1 TRBV11-2 ASSLYRPNTEAF
TRBJ1-1 TRBV5-1 ASSPPTENTEAF
TRBJ2-3 TRBV7-9 ASSLGTRGRATDTQY
TRBJ2-7 TRBV9 ASSVDSYEQY
TRBJ1-1 TRBV4-2 ASSQQGGTNTEAF
TRBJ2-1 TRBV2 ASRAAEWGLTNEQF
TRBJ2-7 TRBV10-2 ASSESGLAPRPGAYEQY
TRBJ2-3 TRBV4-2 ASSQGREPPDTQY
TRBJ2-7 TRBV19 ASSISGVPHEQY
TRBJ1-3 TRBV6-5 ASSYGAPEGNTIY
TRBJ1-4 TRBV5-1 ASSLALGQGSEKLF
TRBJ1-6 TRBV7-2 ASSSLGGDVWGSPLH
TRBJ1-4 TRBV28 ASTRDFRLRENEKLF
TRBJ2-3 TRBV7-9 ASSLSKTLLSTDTQY
TRBJ1-4 TRBV9 ASSARGMTGTVGKLF
TRBJ1-2 TRBV15 ATSRALGAPGYT
TRBJ2-7 TRBV2 ASTLTRASHEQY
TRBJ2-5 TRBV5-1 ASSLGRVLETQY
TRBJ1-2 TRBV29-1 SVVEGGQGTRGYT
TRBJ2-3 TRBV5-4 ASRKHSGGSTDTQY
TRBJ1-3 TRBV10-3 AIRDTSGNTIY
TRBJ1-5 TRBV6-1 ASSVGVGNQPQH
TRBJ2-5 TRBV7-8 ASSVGHWQETQY
TRBJ1-5 TRBV19 ASNPTGEQPQH
TRBJ1-1 TRBV5-1 ASSFRTGPLLNTEAF
TRBJ2-1 TRBV7-2 ASSLVVASGRNEQF
TRBJ1-3 TRBV9 ASSVGTGGAGNTIY
TRBJ2-1 TRBV2 ASSGQGGPSYNEQF
TRBJ2-3 TRBV19 AKGVTDTQY
TRBJ2-3 TRBV6-1 ASSEDGLAGGQTDTQY